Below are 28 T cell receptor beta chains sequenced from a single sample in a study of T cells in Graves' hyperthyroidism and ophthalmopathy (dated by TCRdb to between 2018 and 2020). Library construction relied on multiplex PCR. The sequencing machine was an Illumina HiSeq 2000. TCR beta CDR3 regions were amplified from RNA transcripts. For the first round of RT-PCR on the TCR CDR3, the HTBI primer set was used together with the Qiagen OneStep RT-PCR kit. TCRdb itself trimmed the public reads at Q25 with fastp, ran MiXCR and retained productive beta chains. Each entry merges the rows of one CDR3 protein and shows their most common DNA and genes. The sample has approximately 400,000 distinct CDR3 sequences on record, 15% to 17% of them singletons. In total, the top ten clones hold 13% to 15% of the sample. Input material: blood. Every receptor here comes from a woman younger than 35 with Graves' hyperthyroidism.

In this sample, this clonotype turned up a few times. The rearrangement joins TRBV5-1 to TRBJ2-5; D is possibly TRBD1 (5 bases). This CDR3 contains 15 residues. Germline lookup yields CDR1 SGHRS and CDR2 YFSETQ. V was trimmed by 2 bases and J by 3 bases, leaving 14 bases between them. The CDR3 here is CASSLFARAKETQYF. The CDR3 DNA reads TGCGCCAGCAGCTTATTTGCCAGGGCTAAAGAGACCCAGTACTTC.

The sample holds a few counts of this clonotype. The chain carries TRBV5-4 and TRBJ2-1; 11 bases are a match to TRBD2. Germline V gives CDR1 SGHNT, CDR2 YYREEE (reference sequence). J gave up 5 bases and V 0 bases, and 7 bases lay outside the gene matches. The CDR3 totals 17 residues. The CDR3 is CASSLGRLAGMDNEQFF. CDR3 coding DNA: TGTGCCAGCAGCTTGGGCCGACTAGCGGGAATGGACAATGAGCAGTTCTTC.

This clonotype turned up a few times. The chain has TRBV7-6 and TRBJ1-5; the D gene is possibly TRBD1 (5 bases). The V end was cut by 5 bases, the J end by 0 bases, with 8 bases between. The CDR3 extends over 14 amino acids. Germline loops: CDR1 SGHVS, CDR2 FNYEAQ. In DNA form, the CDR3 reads TGTGCCAGCAGCCTGGACACTAGCAATCAGCCCCAGCATTTT. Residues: CASSLDTSNQPQHF.

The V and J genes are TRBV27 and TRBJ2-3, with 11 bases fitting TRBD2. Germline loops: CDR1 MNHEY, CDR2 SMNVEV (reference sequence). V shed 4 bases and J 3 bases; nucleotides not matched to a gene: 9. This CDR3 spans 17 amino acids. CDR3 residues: CASSSQISGGATDTQYF. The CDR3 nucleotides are TGTGCCAGCAGTTCACAGATTAGCGGGGGGGCGACAGATACGCAGTATTTT.

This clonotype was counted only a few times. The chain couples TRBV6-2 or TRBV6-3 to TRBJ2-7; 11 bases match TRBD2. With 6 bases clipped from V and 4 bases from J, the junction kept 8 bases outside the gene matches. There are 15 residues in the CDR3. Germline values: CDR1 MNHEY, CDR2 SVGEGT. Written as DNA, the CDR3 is TGTGCCAGCAGCTTACTAGCGGGAGAGCAATACGAGCAGTACTTC. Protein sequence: CASSLLAGEQYEQYF.

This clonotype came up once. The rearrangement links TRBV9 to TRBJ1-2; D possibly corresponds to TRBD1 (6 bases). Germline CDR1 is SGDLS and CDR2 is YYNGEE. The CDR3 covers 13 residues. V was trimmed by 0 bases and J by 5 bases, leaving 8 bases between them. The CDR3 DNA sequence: TGTGCCAGCAGCGTAGCTACAGGGTATGGCTACACCTTC. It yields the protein CASSVATGYGYTF.

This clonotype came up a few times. Here the CDR3 DNA reads TGTGCCAGCAGTTACGAGGGGTCGGGGACTGAAGCTTTCTTT. This sequence encodes CASSYEGSGTEAFF. The chain links TRBV6-2 or TRBV6-3 to TRBJ1-1, with D possibly matching TRBD1 (5 bases). The germline V gene has CDR1 MNHEY and CDR2 SVGEGT. CDR3 length: 14 residues. The V end lost 2 bases, the J end lost 5 bases, and 12 bases lay between the germline ends.

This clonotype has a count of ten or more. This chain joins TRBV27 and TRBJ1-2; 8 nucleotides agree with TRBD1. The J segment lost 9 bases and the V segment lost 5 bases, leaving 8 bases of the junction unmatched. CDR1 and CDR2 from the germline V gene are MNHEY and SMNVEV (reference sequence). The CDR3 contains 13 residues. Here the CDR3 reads CASSPGQGGRYTF. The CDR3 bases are TGTGCCAGCAGTCCCGGACAGGGTGGGCGCTACACCTTC.

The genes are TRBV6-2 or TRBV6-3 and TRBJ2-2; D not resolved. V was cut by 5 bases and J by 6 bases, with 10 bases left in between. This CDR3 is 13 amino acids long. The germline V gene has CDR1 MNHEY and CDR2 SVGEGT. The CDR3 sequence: CASSPSRSGELFF. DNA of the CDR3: TGTGCCAGCAGTCCTTCGCGATCCGGGGAGCTGTTTTTT.

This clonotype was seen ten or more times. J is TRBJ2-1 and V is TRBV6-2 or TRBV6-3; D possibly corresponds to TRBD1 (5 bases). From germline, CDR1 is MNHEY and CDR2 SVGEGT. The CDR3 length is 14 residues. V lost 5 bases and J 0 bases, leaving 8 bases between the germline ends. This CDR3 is CASSQGFSYNEQFF. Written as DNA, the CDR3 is TGTGCCAGCAGTCAGGGTTTCTCCTACAATGAGCAGTTCTTC.

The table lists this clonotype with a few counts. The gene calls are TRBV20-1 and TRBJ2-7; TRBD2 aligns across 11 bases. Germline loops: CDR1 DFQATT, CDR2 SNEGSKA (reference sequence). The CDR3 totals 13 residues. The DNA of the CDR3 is TGCAGAATGACTAGCGGGACCCCGGGAGAGCAGTACTTC. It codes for CRMTSGTPGEQYF.

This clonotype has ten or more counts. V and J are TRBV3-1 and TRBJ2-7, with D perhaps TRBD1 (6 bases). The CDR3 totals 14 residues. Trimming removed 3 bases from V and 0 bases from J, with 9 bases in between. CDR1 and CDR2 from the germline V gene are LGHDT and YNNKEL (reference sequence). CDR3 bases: TGTGCCAGCAGCCACCGGGACACCTCCTACGAGCAGTACTTC. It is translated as CASSHRDTSYEQYF.

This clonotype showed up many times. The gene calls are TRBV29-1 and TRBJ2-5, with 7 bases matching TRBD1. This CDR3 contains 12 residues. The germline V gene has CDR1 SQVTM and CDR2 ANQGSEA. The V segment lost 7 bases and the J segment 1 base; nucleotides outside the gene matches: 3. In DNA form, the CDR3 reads TGCAGCGAGCGGACAGGCCAAGAGACCCAGTACTTC. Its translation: CSERTGQETQYF.

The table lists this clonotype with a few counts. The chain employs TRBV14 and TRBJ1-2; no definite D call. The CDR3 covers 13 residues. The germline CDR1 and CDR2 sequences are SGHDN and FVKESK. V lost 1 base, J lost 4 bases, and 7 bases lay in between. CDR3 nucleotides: TGTGCCAGCAGCCAAGGAGCATTCTATGGCTACACCTTC. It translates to CASSQGAFYGYTF.

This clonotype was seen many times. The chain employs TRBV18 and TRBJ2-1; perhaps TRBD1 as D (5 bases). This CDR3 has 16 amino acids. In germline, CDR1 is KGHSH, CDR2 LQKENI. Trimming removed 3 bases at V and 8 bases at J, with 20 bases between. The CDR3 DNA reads TGTGCCAGCTCACCCGAGGCCGCTGGGAAAGGGGATGAGCAGTTCTTC. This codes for CASSPEAAGKGDEQFF.

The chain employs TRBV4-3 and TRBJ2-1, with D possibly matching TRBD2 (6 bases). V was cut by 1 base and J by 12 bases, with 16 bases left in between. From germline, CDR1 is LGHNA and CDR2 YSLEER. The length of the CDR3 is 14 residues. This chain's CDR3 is CASSQGTVTSLQFF. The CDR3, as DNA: TGCGCCAGCAGCCAAGGTACCGTGACTAGTTTGCAGTTCTTC.

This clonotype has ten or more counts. As DNA, the CDR3 is TGTGCCAGCAGTTTATGGCAGGGGGCCGGGAACACTGAAGCTTTCTTT. Its translation is CASSLWQGAGNTEAFF. The rearrangement uses TRBV28 and TRBJ1-1; 8 nucleotides line up with TRBD1. The V gene end was trimmed by 0 bases and the J gene end by 1 base; junction bases not matched to a gene: 4. The CDR3 runs to 16 residues. Germline V gives CDR1 MDHEN, CDR2 SYDVKM.

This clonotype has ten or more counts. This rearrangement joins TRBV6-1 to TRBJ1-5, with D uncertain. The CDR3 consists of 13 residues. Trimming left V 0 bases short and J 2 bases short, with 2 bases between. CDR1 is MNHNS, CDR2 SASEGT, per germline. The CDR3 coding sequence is TGTGCCAGCAGTGAAGCGGGCAATCAGCCCCAGCATTTT. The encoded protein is CASSEAGNQPQHF.

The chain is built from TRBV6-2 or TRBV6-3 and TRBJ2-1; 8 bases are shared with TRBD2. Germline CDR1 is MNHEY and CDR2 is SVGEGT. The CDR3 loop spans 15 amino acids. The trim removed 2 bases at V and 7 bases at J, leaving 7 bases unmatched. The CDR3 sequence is CASSYVRGGGNEQFF. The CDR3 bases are TGTGCCAGCAGTTACGTTCGGGGGGGTGGAAATGAGCAGTTCTTC.

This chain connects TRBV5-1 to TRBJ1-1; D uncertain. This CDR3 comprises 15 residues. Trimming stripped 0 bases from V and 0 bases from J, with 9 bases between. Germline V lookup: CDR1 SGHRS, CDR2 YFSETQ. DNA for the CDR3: TGCGCCAGCAGCTTGGGCGTCGGGGTGAACACTGAAGCTTTCTTT. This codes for CASSLGVGVNTEAFF.

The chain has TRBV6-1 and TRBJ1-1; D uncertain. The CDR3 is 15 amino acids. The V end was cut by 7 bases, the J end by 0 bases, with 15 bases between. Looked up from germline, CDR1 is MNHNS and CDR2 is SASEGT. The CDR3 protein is CASTSAQDLNTEAFF. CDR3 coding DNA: TGTGCCAGCACCTCAGCTCAGGATCTGAACACTGAAGCTTTCTTT.

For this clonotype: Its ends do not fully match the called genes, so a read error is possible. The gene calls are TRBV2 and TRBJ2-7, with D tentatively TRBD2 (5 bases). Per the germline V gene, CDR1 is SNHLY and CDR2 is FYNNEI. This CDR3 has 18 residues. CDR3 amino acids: CASSAWVGIRAEFYKQYF. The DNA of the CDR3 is TGTGCCAGCAGTGCTTGGGTCGGTATTCGAGCGGAATTCTACAAGCAGTACTTC.

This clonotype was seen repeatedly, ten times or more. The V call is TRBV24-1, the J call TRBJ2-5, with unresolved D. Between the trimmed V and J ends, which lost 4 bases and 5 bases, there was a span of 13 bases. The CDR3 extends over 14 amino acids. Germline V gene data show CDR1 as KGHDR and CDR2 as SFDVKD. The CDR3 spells CATSDPTARETQYF. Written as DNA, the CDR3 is TGTGCCACCAGTGACCCTACGGCGAGGGAGACCCAGTACTTC.

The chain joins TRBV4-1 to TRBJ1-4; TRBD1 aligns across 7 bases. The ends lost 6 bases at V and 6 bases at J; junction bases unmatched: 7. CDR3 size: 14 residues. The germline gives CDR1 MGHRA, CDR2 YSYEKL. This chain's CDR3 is CASSFSRGDEKLFF. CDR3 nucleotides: TGCGCCAGCAGTTTCTCCAGGGGGGATGAAAAACTGTTTTTT.

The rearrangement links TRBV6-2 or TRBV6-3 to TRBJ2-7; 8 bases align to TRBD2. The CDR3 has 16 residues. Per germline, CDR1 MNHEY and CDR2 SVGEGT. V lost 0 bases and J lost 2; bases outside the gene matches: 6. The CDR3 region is CASSYSTREGAYEQYF. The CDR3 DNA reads TGTGCCAGCAGTTACTCGACACGGGAGGGAGCCTACGAGCAGTACTTC.

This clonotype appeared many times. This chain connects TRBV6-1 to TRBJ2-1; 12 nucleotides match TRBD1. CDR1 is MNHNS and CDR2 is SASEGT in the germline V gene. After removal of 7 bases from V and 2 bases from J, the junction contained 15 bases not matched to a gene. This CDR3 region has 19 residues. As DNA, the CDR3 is TGTGCCAGCAAAATCCACGGGACAGGGGGCCGTACTGCCTACAATGAGCAGTTCTTC. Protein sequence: CASKIHGTGGRTAYNEQFF.

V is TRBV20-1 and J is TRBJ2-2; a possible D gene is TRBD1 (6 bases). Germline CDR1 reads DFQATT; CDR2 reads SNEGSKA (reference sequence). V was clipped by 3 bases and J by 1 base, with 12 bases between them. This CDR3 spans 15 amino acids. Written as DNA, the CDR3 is TGCAGTGCTAGGCAACAGGGAAAGAACACCGGGGAGCTGTTTTTT. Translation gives CSARQQGKNTGELFF.

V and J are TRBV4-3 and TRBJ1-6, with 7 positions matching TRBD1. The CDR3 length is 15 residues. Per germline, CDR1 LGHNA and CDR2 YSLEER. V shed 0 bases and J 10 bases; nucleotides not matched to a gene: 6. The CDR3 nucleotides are TGCGCCAGCAGCCAAGAAAGGGGACAGTCCTCACCCCTCCACTTT. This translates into CASSQERGQSSPLHF.